Listed here is a single T cell receptor beta chain. The sample originates from a study of blood T cell repertoires in COVID-19. Profiling relied on immunoSEQ multiplex PCR, and the TCRdb table lists in-frame clones only, not all of them. The table shows a few hundred thousand clones, with around 90% occurring only once. Living in about two dozen US areas, the participants were between roughly 18 and 90 years of age. The TCR sequence derives from a woman younger than 45 who had recovered from COVID-19. Material for sequencing was PBMCs or T cells enriched from blood (not recorded which).

The DNA for the CDR3 is TGTGCCAGCAGTGATGAGGGACTAGCGACCGGGGAGCTGTTTTTT. Amino acids: CASSDEGLATGELFF. V gene TRBV6-1 combines with J gene TRBJ2-2, with TRBD2 matching 10 bases. Trimming took 3 bases from V and 5 from J; bases not matched to a gene: 3. From germline, CDR1 is MNHNS and CDR2 SASEGT. This CDR3 contains 15 residues.